Given below is one T cell receptor beta chain in context. Its specific antigen is unknown. It has no much larger one-base neighbor in the sample; base qualities were not kept. The sample belongs to a study of blood T cell repertoires in COVID-19 (TCRdb year 2020). With regard to the full study: The collaborator samples originated in the United States, Italy and Spain and spanned the acute and convalescent phases of COVID-19. The material from the prospective study consisted of cDNA or gDNA derived from T cells, B-cell-depleted T cells, or PBMCs. Deeply sampled blood TCRbeta repertoires from subjects exposed to, actively infected with, or recovered from COVID-19 were included in the dataset. The repertoires were released in a freely available public database intended as a resource for research on the immune response to SARS-CoV-2. The samples were drawn from the first 160 participants of the ongoing ImmuneRACE study and from 950 to 1,500 subjects provided by 6 global collaborators. Nearly every sample came with metadata listing a de-identified subject ID, COVID-19 status, age in years and sex. HLA class I and class II types, where available, came from metadata supplied by the sample provider rather than from assay-based typing. Results and caveats for the whole study, not just this receptor: The quantity of clinical and demographic metadata differed by source and by participant and was supplied without curation.

The CDR3 goes from the cysteine to the phenylalanine over 15 residues. The sequence is cut down to CDR3 DNA, 45 bases in frame from base 1. CDR1 LNHDA and CDR2 SQIVND were looked up in the germline V gene (reference sequence). Deletion took 4 bases off V and 6 bases off J, with a span of 15 bases between the germline ends. TCRbeta CDR3 regions were amplified from genomic DNA by means of the immunoSEQ Assay, a bias-controlled multiplex PCR. In the original analysis: The number of nucleated cells in each sample was estimated by amplification of reference gene primers within the assay. To quantify the absolute abundance of each unique TCRbeta CDR3 rearrangement, sequence reads were collapsed and filtered. For each sample, productive Simpson clonality was calculated by taking the square root of Simpson's diversity index across productive rearrangements. TCRdb obtained this table from immuneACCESS and retained in-frame rearrangements with V and J assigned. These tables miss some clones; where compared with another copy, unresolved V genes account for less than half of the shortfall, and the remainder is unexplained. The V and J calls and clone size were taken over from that table, and D and trimming were inferred from the DNA. This sample lists around 310,000 clones; roughly 89% were detected once. Together, the top ten hold 0.8% to 1.3% of the sample.

At one collaborating source in Seattle, patients were enrolled during active infection and were followed longitudinally through the course of disease. The collaborating institutions used their own protocols to collect whole blood in K2EDTA tubes. Collaborator samples were shipped for TCRbeta analysis as frozen whole blood, isolated PBMCs, or DNA extracted from either sample type. Material for sequencing was peripheral blood. The receptor comes from a woman aged 35 to 49 with COVID-19, enrolled during active disease. The rearrangement combines TRBV19 with TRBJ2-2; the best D guess is TRBD2, with 6 bases matching. This receptor carries the CDR3 CASSTLHGEAGELFF. The base sequence is TGTGCCAGTAGTACCCTACATGGGGAGGCCGGGGAGCTGTTTTTT.